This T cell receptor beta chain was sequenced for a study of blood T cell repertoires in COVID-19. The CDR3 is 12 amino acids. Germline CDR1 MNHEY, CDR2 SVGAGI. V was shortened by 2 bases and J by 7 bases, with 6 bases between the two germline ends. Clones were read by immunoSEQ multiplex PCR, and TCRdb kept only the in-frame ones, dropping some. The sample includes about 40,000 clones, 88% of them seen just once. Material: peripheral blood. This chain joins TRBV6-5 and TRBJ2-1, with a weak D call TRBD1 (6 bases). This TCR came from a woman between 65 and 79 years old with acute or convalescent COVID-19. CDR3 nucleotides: TGTGCCAGCAGTTACAGGGGGAATGAGCAGTTCTTC. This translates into CASSYRGNEQFF.